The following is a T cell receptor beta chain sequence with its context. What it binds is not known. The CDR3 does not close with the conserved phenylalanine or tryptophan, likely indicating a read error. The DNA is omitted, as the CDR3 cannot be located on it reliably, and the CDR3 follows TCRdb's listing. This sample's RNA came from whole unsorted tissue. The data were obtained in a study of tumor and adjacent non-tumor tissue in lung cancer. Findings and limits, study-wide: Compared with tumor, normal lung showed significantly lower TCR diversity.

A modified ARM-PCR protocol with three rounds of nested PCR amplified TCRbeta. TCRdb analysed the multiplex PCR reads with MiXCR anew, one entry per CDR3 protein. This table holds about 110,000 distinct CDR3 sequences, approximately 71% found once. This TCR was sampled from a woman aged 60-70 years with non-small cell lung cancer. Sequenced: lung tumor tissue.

Here the CDR3 reads CASSLCSGVYTS. The chain recombines TRBV11-2 with TRBJ1-2. The CDR3 extends over 12 residues, inclusive of both ends. Germline V gene sequence: CDR1 SGHAT, CDR2 FQNNGV.